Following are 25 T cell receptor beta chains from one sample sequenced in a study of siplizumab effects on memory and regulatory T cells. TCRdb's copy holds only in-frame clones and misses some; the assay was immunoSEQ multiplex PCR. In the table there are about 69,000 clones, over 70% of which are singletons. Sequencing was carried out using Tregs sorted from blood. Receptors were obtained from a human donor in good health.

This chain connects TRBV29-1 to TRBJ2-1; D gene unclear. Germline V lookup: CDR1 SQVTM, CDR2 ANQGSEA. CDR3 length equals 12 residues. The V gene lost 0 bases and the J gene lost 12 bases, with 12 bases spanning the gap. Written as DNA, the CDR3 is TGCAGCGTTGAAGATATGAGCGTGGTGCAGTTCTTC. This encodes CSVEDMSVVQFF.

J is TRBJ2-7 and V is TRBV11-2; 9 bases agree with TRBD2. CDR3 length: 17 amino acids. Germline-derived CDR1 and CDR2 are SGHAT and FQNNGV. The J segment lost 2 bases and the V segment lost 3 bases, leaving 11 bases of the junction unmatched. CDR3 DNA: TGTGCCAGCAGCTTCCCTCCCCGGGCGGGAGGGCCCTACGAGCAGTACTTC. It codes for CASSFPPRAGGPYEQYF.

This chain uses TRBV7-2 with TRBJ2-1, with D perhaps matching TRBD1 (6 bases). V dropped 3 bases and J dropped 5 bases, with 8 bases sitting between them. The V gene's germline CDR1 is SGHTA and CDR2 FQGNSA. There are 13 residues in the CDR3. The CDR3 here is CASSFTGNNEQFF. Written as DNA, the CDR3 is TGTGCCAGCAGCTTTACAGGGAACAATGAGCAGTTCTTC.

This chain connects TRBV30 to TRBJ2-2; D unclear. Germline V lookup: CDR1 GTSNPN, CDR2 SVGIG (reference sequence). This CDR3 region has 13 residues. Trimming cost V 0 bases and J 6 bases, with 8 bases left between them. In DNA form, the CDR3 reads TGTGCCTGGAGTGTTCTGAGGCCCGGGGAGCTGTTTTTT. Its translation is CAWSVLRPGELFF.

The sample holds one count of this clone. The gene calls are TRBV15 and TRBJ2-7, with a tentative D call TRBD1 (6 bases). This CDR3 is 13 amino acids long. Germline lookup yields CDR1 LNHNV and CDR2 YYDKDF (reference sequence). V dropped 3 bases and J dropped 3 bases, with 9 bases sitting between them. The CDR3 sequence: CATSRGHFYEQYF. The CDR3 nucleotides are TGTGCCACCAGCAGGGGACATTTCTACGAGCAGTACTTC.

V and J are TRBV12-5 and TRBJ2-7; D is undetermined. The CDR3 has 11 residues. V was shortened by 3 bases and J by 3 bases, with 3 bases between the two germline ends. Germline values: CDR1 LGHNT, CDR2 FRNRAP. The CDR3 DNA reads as TGTGCTAGTGGTTTTGACTACGAGCAGTACTTC. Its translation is CASGFDYEQYF.

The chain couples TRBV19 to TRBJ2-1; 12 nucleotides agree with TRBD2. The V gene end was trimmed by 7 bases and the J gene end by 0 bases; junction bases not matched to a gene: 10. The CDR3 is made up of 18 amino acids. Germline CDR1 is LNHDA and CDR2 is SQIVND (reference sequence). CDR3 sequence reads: CASTARGLAGLSYNEQFF. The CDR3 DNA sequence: TGTGCCAGTACCGCCCGAGGACTAGCGGGGCTCTCCTACAATGAGCAGTTCTTC.

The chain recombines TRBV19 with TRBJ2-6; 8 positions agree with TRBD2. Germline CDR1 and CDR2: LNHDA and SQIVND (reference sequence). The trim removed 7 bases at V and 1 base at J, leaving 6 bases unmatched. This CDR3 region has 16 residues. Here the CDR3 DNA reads TGTGCCAGTACCAACCCGGGGGGGTCTGGGGCCAACGTCCTGACTTTC. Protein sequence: CASTNPGGSGANVLTF. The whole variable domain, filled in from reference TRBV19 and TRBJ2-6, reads DGGITQSPKYLFRKEGQNVTLSCEQNLNHDAMYWYRQDPGQGLRLIYYSQIVNDFQKGDIAEGYSVSREKKESFPLTVTSAQKNPTAFYLCASTNPGGSGANVLTFGAGSRLTVL.

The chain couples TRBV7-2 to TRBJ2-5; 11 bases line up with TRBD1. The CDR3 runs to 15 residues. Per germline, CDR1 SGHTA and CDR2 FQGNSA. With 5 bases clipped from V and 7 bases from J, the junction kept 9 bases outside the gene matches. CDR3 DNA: TGTGCCAGCAGCCACCGGGACAGGGGGTTTGGGACCCAGTACTTC. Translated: CASSHRDRGFGTQYF.

The DNA of the CDR3 is TGTGCCAGCAGCCCACTAGCGGGAGCAGCTAATGAGCAGTTCTTC. It specifies CASSPLAGAANEQFF. The rearrangement links TRBV5-4 to TRBJ2-1, with 11 bases lining up with TRBD2. With 4 bases clipped from V and 7 bases from J, the junction kept 7 bases outside the gene matches. The CDR3 consists of 15 residues. Germline CDR1 is SGHNT and CDR2 is YYREEE (reference sequence).

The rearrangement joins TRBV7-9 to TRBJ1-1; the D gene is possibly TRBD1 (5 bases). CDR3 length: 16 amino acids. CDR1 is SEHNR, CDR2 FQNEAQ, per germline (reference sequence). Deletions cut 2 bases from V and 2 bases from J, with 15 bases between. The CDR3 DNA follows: TGTGCCAGCAGCTTAAGGGTAGGGGCATTAAACACTGAAGCTTTCTTT. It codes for CASSLRVGALNTEAFF.

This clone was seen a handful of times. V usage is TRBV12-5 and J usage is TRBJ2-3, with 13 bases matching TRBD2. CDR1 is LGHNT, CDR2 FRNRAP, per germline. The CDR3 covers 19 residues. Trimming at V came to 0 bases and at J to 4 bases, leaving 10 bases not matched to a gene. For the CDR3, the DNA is TGTGCTAGTGGTTTGGTCAGGACTAGCGGGAGTAGTCGCTCAGATACGCAGTATTTT. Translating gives CASGLVRTSGSSRSDTQYF.

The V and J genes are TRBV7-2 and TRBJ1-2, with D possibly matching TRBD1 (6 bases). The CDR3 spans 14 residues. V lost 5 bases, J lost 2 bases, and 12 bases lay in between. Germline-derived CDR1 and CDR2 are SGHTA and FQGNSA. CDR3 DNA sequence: TGTGCCAGCAGCGCTACCGGGACAAACTATGGCTACACCTTC. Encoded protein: CASSATGTNYGYTF.

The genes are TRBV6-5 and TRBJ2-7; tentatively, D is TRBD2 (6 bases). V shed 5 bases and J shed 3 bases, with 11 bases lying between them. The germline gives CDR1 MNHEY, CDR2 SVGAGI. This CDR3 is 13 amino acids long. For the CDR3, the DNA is TGTGCCAGCAGTCAGTGGAGGGGCTACGAGCAGTACTTC. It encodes CASSQWRGYEQYF.

Here the CDR3 reads CASSQVGANEKLFF. Written as DNA, the CDR3 is TGCGCCAGCAGCCAAGTTGGCGCGAATGAAAAACTGTTTTTT. The chain combines TRBV4-3 with TRBJ1-4; unclear D gene. The germline V and J ends were trimmed by 1 base and 5 bases, with 8 bases remaining between them. Germline V gene sequence: CDR1 LGHNA, CDR2 YSLEER. The length of the CDR3 is 14 residues.

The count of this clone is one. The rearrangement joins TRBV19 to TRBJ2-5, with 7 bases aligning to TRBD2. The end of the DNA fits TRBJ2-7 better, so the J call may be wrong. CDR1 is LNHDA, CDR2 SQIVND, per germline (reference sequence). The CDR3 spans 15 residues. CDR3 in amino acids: CASSIGLAVNDEQYF. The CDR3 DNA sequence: TGTGCCAGTAGTATAGGGCTAGCGGTAAATGACGAGCAGTACTTC.

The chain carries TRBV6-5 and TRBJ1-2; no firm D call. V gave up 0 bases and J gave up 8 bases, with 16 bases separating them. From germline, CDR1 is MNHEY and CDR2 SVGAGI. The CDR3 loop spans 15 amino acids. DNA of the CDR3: TGTGCCAGCAGTTACTCATTTCAGGCTTCTCAGGGCTACACCTTC. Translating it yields CASSYSFQASQGYTF.

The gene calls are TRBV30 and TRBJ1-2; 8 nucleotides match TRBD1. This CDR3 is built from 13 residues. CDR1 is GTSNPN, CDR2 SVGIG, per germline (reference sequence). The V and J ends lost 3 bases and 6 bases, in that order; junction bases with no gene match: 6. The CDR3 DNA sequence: TGTGCCTGGAGCGCGGACAGGGCAAATGGCTACACCTTC. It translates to CAWSADRANGYTF.

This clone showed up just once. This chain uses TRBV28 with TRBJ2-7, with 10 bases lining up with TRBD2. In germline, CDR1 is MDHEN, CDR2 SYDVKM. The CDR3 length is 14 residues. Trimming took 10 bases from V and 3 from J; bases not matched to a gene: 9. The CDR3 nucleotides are TGTGCCACTGATTCTAGCGGGAGTTTCTACGAGCAGTACTTC. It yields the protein CATDSSGSFYEQYF.

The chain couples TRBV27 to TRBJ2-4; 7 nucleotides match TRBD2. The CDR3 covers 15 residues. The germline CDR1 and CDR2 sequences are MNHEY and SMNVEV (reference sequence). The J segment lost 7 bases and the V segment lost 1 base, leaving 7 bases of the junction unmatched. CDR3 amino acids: CASSLWGGGTNIQYF. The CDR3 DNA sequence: TGTGCCAGCAGTTTATGGGGGGGAGGGACGAACATTCAGTACTTC.

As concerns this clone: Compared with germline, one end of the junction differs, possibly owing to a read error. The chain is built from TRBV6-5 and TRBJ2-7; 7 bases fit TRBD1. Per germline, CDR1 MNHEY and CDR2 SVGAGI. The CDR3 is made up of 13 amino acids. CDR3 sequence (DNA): TGTGCCAGCGGTTATAGACAGGGTTACGAGCAGTACTTC. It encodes CASGYRQGYEQYF.

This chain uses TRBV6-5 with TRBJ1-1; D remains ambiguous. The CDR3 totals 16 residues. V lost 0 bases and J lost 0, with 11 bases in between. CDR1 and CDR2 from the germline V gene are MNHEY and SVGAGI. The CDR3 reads CASSYSPRTVNTEAFF. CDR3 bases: TGTGCCAGCAGTTACTCCCCTCGGACCGTGAACACTGAAGCTTTCTTT.

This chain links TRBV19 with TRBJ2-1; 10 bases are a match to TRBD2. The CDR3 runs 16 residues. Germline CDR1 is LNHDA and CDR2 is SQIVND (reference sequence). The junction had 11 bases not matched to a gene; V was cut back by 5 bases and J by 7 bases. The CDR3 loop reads CASSLAGGLPGNEQFF. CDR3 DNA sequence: TGTGCCAGTAGTTTAGCGGGAGGCCTTCCCGGGAATGAGCAGTTCTTC.

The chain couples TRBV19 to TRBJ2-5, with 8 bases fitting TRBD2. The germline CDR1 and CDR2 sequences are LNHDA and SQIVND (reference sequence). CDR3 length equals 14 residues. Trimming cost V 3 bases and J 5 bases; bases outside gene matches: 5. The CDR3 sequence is CASSMGGRKETQYF. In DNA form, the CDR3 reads TGTGCCAGTAGTATGGGCGGGAGGAAGGAGACCCAGTACTTC. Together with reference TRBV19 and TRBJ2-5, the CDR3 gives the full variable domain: DGGITQSPKYLFRKEGQNVTLSCEQNLNHDAMYWYRQDPGQGLRLIYYSQIVNDFQKGDIAEGYSVSREKKESFPLTVTSAQKNPTAFYLCASSMGGRKETQYFGPGTRLLVL.

The DNA for the CDR3 is TGTGCCAGCTCGGAACACCTTAGCACAGATACGCAGTATTTT. Its translation is CASSEHLSTDTQYF. The V call is TRBV25-1, the J call TRBJ2-3, with D unresolved. The CDR3 is 14 amino acids. Trimming left V 8 bases short and J 0 bases short, with 12 bases between. The germline CDR1 and CDR2 sequences are MGHDK and SYGVNS.